The clone carrying this T cell receptor (beta chain) has more than one count but fewer than ten. This sample was included in a study of T-cell reconstitution after alpha-beta-depleted transplantation in children. The TCRbeta library incorporated unique molecular identifiers. TCRdb re-called the PCR reads through MiXCR, storing one row per CDR3 protein. The top ten hold around 6.1% of the sample, which has hundreds of thousands of distinct CDR3 sequences, about 12% seen once. The germline CDR1 and CDR2 sequences are MNHNS and SASEGT. V lost 7 bases and J 1 base, leaving 13 bases between the germline ends. The CDR3 is 14 residues long.

This TCR derives from a human donor who donated a stem cell graft to a child with combined immunodeficiency. This chain connects TRBV6-1 to TRBJ1-1, with D perhaps matching TRBD1 (5 bases). The sequencing here drew on PBMCs from the stem cell graft donor, taken from the stem cell graft. CDR3 amino acids: CASTPGLQNTEAFF. CDR3 bases: TGTGCCAGCACCCCGGGACTGCAGAACACTGAAGCTTTCTTT.